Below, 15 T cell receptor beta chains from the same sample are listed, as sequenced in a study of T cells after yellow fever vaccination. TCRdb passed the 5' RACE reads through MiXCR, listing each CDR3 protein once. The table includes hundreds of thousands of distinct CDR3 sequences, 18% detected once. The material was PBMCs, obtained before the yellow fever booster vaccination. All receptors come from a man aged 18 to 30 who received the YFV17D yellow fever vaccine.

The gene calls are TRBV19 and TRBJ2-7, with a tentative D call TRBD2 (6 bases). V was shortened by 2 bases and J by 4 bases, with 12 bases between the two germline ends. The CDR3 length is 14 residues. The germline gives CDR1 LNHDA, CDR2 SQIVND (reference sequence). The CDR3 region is CASSIRDSGYEQYF. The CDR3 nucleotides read TGTGCCAGTAGTATAAGGGACTCAGGATACGAGCAGTACTTC.

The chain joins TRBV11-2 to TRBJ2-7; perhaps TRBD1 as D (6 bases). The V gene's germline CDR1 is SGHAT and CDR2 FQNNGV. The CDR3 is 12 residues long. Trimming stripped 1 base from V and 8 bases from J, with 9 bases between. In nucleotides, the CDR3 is TGTGCCAGCAGCTTAGCACAGGGCAAGCAGTACGTC. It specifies CASSLAQGKQYV.

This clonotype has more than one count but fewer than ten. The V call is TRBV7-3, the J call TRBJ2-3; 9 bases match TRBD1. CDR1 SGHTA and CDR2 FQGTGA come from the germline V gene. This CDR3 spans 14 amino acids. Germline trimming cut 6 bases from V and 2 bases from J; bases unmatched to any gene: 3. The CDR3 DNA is TGTGCCAGCAGGAGGGACAGGGACACAGATACGCAGTATTTT. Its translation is CASRRDRDTDTQYF.

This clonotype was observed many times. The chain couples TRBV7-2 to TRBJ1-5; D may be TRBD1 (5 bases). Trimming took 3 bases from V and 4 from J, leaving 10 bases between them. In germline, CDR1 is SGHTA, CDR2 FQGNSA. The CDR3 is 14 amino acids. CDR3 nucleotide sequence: TGTGCCAGCAGCTTCGCGACAGAAAATCAGCCCCAGCATTTT. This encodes CASSFATENQPQHF.

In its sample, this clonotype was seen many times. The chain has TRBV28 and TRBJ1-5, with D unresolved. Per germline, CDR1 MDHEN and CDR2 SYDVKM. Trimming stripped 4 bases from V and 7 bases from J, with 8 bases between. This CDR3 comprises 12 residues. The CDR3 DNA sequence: TGTGCCAGCAGTTATTACCGGCAGCCCCAGCATTTT. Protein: CASSYYRQPQHF. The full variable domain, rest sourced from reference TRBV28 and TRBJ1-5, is DVKVTQSSRYLVKRTGEKVFLECVQDMDHENMFWYRQDPGLGLRLIYFSYDVKMKEKGDIPEGYSVSREKKERFSLILESASTNQTSMYLCASSYYRQPQHFGDGTRLSIL.

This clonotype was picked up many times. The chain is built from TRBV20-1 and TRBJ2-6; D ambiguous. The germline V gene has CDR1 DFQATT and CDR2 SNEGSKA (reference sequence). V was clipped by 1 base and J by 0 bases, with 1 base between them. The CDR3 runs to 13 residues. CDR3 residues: CSARVSGANVLTF. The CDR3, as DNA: TGCAGTGCTAGAGTCTCTGGGGCCAACGTCCTGACTTTC.

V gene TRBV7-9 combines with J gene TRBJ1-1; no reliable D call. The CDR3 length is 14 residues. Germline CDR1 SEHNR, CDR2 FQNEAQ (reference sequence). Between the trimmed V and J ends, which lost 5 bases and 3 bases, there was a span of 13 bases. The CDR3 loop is CASSTQYSYTEAFF. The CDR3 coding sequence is TGTGCCAGCAGCACCCAGTATAGCTACACTGAAGCTTTCTTT.

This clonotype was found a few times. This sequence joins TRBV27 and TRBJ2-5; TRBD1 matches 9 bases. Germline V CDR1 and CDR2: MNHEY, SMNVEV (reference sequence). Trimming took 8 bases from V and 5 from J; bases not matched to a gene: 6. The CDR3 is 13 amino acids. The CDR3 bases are TGTGCCAGCCAACAGGGGGCGAGTGAGACCCAGTACTTC. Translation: CASQQGASETQYF.

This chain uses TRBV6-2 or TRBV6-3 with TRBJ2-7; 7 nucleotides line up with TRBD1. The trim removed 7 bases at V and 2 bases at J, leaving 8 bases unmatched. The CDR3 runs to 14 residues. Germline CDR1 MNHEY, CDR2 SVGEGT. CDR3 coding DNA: TGTGCCAGCACCCGGACAGGCGACGCCTACGAGCAGTACGTC. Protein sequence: CASTRTGDAYEQYV.

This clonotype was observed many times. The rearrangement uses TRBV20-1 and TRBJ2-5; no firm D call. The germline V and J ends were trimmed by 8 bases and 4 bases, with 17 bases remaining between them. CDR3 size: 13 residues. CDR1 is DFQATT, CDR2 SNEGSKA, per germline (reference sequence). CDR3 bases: TGCAGTATCCTCGGGTCGGAACCAGAGACCCAGTACTTC. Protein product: CSILGSEPETQYF.

CDR3 nucleotide sequence: TGTGCCAGCAGTTACTCTGGGGTAGACTATGGCTACACCTTC. Translating gives CASSYSGVDYGYTF. This sequence joins TRBV6-5 and TRBJ1-2; no clear D gene. Germline V gene lookup returns CDR1 MNHEY and CDR2 SVGAGI. The CDR3 spans 14 residues. Between the trimmed V and J ends, which lost 0 bases and 3 bases, there was a span of 8 bases.

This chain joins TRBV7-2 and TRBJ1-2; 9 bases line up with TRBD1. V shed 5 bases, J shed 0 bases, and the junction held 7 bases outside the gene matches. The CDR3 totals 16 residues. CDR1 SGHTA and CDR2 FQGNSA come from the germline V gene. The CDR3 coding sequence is TGTGCCAGCAGCCCTATCGGGACAGGGCCTAACTATGGCTACACCTTC. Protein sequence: CASSPIGTGPNYGYTF.

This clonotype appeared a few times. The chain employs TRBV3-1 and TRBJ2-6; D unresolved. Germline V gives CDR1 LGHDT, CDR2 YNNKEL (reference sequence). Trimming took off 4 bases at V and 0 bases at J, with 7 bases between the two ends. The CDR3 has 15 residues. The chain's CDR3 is CASSPSHSGANVLTF. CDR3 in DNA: TGTGCCAGCAGCCCTTCCCACTCTGGGGCCAACGTCCTGACTTTC.

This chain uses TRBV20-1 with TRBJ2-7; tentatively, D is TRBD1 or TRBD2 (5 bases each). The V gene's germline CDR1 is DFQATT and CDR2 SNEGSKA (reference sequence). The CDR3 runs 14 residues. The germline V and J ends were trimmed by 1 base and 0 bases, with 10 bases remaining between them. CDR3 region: CSARGQRSSYEQYV. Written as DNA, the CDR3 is TGCAGTGCTAGAGGACAGCGGAGCTCCTACGAGCAGTACGTC.

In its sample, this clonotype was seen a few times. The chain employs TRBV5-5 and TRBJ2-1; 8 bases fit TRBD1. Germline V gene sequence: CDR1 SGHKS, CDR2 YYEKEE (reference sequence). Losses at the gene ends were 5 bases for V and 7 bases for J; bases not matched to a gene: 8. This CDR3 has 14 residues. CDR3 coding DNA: TGTGCCAGCAGGGTGAGGACAGGGTGGAATGAGCAGTTCTTC. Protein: CASRVRTGWNEQFF.